The clone carrying this T cell receptor (beta chain) was seen repeatedly, ten times or more. Using a constant-region primer together with ProtoScript II reverse transcriptase, TCR beta cDNA was made from around 500 ng of total RNA. Amplification in three nested multiplex PCR rounds with slightly modified ARM-PCR gave rise to TCR beta libraries. With TRBV1-TRBV30 forward primers and a C-beta reverse primer, the first two PCR rounds were run for around 10 cycles each. One entry per CDR3 protein results from TCRdb running MiXCR on the multiplex PCR reads. The sample shows approximately 310,000 distinct CDR3 sequences, around three fifths of them seen only once. These data are taken from a study of tumor-infiltrating lymphocytes in primary liver carcinoma. Between the trimmed V and J ends, which lost 0 bases and 4 bases, there was a span of 19 bases. The CDR3 has 17 amino acids. The V gene's germline CDR1 is SGHKS and CDR2 YYEKEE (reference sequence).

Unsorted whole blood supplied the blood RNA, and germline DNA was isolated too. This receptor was taken from a man aged 40-49 years with primary liver carcinoma and hepatitis B virus infection. Sequencing was performed on peripheral blood. This chain joins TRBV5-5 and TRBJ1-2; perhaps TRBD1 as D (6 bases). CDR3 residues: CASSLVGGSGPSYGYTF. CDR3 bases: TGTGCCAGCAGCTTGGTTGGGGGCTCGGGACCGAGCTATGGCTACACCTTC.